The 28 T cell receptor beta chains reported below all come from one sample, sequenced in a study of T cell responses to AZD1222 COVID-19 vaccine. Produced via immunoSEQ multiplex PCR; TCRdb's table is partial and in-frame only. The table records approximately 200,000 clones, around 86% of them present only once. The material was peripheral blood, obtained on day 0 of MenACWY control vaccination. These receptors were collected from an adult in good health.

This clone was seen just once. This chain connects TRBV6-1 to TRBJ2-4; D may correspond to TRBD1 or TRBD2 (5 bases each). This CDR3 has 15 amino acids. Germline V CDR1 and CDR2: MNHNS, SASEGT. V gave up 1 base and J gave up 5 bases, with 12 bases separating them. CDR3 sequence (DNA): TGTGCCAGCAGTGAAGGGGGAGCAGGGCAAAACATTCAGTACTTC. This encodes CASSEGGAGQNIQYF.

The CDR3 DNA is TGTGCCAGTAGTACACGGACGGAAGTTTATGGCTACACCTTC. It translates to CASSTRTEVYGYTF. The chain is built from TRBV19 and TRBJ1-2; D is unresolved. Germline V gives CDR1 LNHDA, CDR2 SQIVND (reference sequence). The CDR3 has 14 amino acids. The ends were cut back, 4 bases at V and 5 bases at J, with 14 bases in the middle.

The CDR3 loop reads CASSLPGTGEGEQYF. The CDR3 region has the DNA TGTGCCAGCAGTTTACCTGGGACAGGGGAAGGCGAGCAGTACTTC. J is TRBJ2-7 and V is TRBV27; 10 bases align to TRBD1. Germline CDR1 is MNHEY and CDR2 is SMNVEV (reference sequence). The CDR3 totals 15 residues. V was clipped by 2 bases and J by 6 bases; unmatched bases: 7.

V gene TRBV7-2 combines with J gene TRBJ1-2; 7 nucleotides match TRBD1. The CDR3 is 16 amino acids. V shed 0 bases, J shed 0 bases, and the junction held 4 bases outside the gene matches. Germline V gene lookup returns CDR1 SGHTA and CDR2 FQGNSA. CDR3 sequence (DNA): TGTGCCAGCAGCTTAGCTCAGGGGGTTACTAACTATGGCTACACCTTC. Translation: CASSLAQGVTNYGYTF.

The rearrangement uses TRBV3-1 (or the pseudogene TRBV3-2) and TRBJ2-5, with 7 bases matching TRBD1. The CDR3 covers 16 residues. The V gene's germline CDR1 is LGHDT and CDR2 YNNKEL (reference sequence). Trimming cost V 0 bases and J 4 bases; bases outside gene matches: 8. The CDR3 DNA follows: TGTGCCAGCAGCCAAGATATAGGGGGCAGGGGAGAGACCCAGTACTTC. Protein sequence: CASSQDIGGRGETQYF.

The CDR3 sequence: CASSLTPNQVQETQYF. As DNA, the CDR3 is TGTGCCAGCAGCTTAACCCCTAACCAGGTCCAAGAGACCCAGTACTTC. The chain links TRBV7-3 to TRBJ2-5; D call uncertain. V lost 0 bases, J lost 1 base, and 12 bases lay in between. The CDR3 loop spans 16 amino acids. The V gene's germline CDR1 is SGHTA and CDR2 FQGTGA.

DNA for the CDR3: TGTGCCAGCAGCGCCAGAGCTCTGAACACTGAAGCTTTCTTT. Its translation is CASSARALNTEAFF. This chain uses TRBV9 with TRBJ1-1; no definite D call. Trimming cost V 3 bases and J 0 bases, with 9 bases left between them. The CDR3 length is 14 residues. Germline V gene lookup returns CDR1 SGDLS and CDR2 YYNGEE. The variable domain in full, with the rest retrieved from reference TRBV9 and TRBJ1-1, is DSGVTQTPKHLITATGQRVTLRCSPRSGDLSVYWYQQSLDQGLQFLIQYYNGEERAKGNILERFSAQQFPDLHSELNLSSLELGDSALYFCASSARALNTEAFFGQGTRLTVV.

The chain joins TRBV28 to TRBJ2-1; 11 nucleotides align to TRBD2. Germline assignment: CDR1 MDHEN and CDR2 SYDVKM. V shed 6 bases, J shed 3 bases, and the junction held 10 bases outside the gene matches. The CDR3 sequence is 17 residues long. This CDR3 reads CASSSRRTSGHYNEQFF. DNA for the CDR3: TGTGCCAGCAGCTCCCGAAGGACTAGCGGGCACTACAATGAGCAGTTCTTC.

This clone appeared once. This sequence joins TRBV7-9 and TRBJ2-3, with D unresolved. CDR3 length: 15 residues. The germline gives CDR1 SEHNR, CDR2 FQNEAQ (reference sequence). V lost 5 bases, J lost 0 bases, and 12 bases lay in between. DNA of the CDR3: TGTGCCAGCAGCGAATTGGGTCGAAGCACAGATACGCAGTATTTT. Translation gives CASSELGRSTDTQYF. Variable domain in full (rest from reference TRBV7-9 and TRBJ2-3): DTGVSQNPRHKITKRGQNVTFRCDPISEHNRLYWYRQTLGQGPEFLTYFQNEAQLEKSRLLSDRFSAERPKGSFSTLEIQRTEQGDSAMYLCASSELGRSTDTQYFGPGTRLTVL.

The rearrangement links TRBV5-1 to TRBJ2-7, with D hard to call. The V end was cut by 0 bases, the J end by 5 bases, with 12 bases between. This CDR3 comprises 14 residues. The germline V gene has CDR1 SGHRS and CDR2 YFSETQ. CDR3 nucleotide sequence: TGCGCCAGCAGCTTGGCCCTAGGAGTCGACGAGCAGTACTTC. Amino acid sequence: CASSLALGVDEQYF. Based on the CDR3 plus reference TRBV5-1 and TRBJ2-7, the full variable domain is KAGVTQTPRYLIKTRGQQVTLSCSPISGHRSVSWYQQTPGQGLQFLFEYFSETQRNKGNFPGRFSGRQFSNSRSEMNVSTLELGDSALYLCASSLALGVDEQYFGPGTRLTVT.

This chain uses TRBV6-5 with TRBJ2-7, with TRBD1 identical over 9 bases. The CDR3 is 16 amino acids. In germline, CDR1 is MNHEY, CDR2 SVGAGI. V shed 0 bases, J shed 5 bases, and the junction held 8 bases outside the gene matches. The CDR3 here is CASSYSRTGALHEQYF. CDR3 sequence (DNA): TGTGCCAGCAGTTACTCGAGGACAGGGGCCCTCCACGAGCAGTACTTC.

This rearrangement joins TRBV6-5 to TRBJ2-2; 8 bases fit TRBD1. The junction had 4 bases not matched to a gene; V was cut back by 4 bases and J by 3 bases. The CDR3 is 15 amino acids. Germline assignment: CDR1 MNHEY and CDR2 SVGAGI. The CDR3 spells CASSSTGVDTGELFF. As DNA, the CDR3 is TGTGCCAGCAGTTCGACAGGGGTGGACACCGGGGAGCTGTTTTTT.

The chain recombines TRBV19 with TRBJ2-2; 8 bases fit TRBD1. With V trimmed by 5 bases and J by 6 bases, 5 bases remained unmatched. The CDR3 covers 14 residues. Germline assignment: CDR1 LNHDA and CDR2 SQIVND (reference sequence). CDR3 protein: CASSGVRGPGELFF. The DNA for the CDR3 is TGTGCCAGTAGTGGGGTCAGGGGGCCCGGGGAGCTGTTTTTT.

Of note for this clone: The junction and the germline gene differ at one end; a read error may be behind it. The chain joins TRBV2 to TRBJ2-4, with D perhaps matching TRBD1 (5 bases). The CDR3 contains 14 residues. Germline values: CDR1 SNHLY, CDR2 FYNNEI. The CDR3: CASREAGAKNIQYF. DNA of the CDR3: TGTGCCAGCAGGGAAGCAGGGGCCAAAAACATTCAGTACTTC.

The gene calls are TRBV9 and TRBJ2-1; D call uncertain. V lost 0 bases and J lost 0, with 7 bases in between. CDR1 and CDR2 (germline): SGDLS, YYNGEE. CDR3 length: 15 amino acids. This chain's CDR3 is CASSVGISSYNEQFF. Written as DNA, the CDR3 is TGTGCCAGCAGCGTAGGGATAAGCTCCTACAATGAGCAGTTCTTC.

The chain is built from TRBV4-1 and TRBJ2-5; unclear D gene. Germline values: CDR1 MGHRA, CDR2 YSYEKL. V lost 1 base and J lost 1, with 13 bases in between. This CDR3 contains 16 residues. Written as DNA, the CDR3 is TGCGCCAGCAGCCAAGCGTCGGCAACCGCCCAAGAGACCCAGTACTTC. Encoded protein: CASSQASATAQETQYF.

The chain recombines TRBV7-9 with TRBJ2-1, with TRBD1 matching over 10 bases. With V trimmed by 4 bases and J by 4 bases, 1 base remained unmatched. The length of the CDR3 is 14 residues. Germline V lookup: CDR1 SEHNR, CDR2 FQNEAQ (reference sequence). Here the CDR3 reads CASSSDRGYNEQFF. The CDR3 DNA reads as TGTGCCAGCAGCTCGGACAGGGGGTACAATGAGCAGTTCTTC.

This clone occurred a few times. The rearrangement uses TRBV6-2 or TRBV6-3 and TRBJ2-7; 7 bases align to TRBD2. Trimming removed 4 bases from V and 2 bases from J; junction bases left unmatched: 14. Germline assignment: CDR1 MNHEY and CDR2 SVGEGT. The CDR3 consists of 17 residues. CDR3 sequence reads: CASSSILGSGFTYEQYF. CDR3 sequence (DNA): TGTGCCAGCAGTTCCATCCTCGGTAGCGGGTTTACCTACGAGCAGTACTTC.

V usage is TRBV4-1 and J usage is TRBJ1-6; D remains ambiguous. CDR1 is MGHRA, CDR2 YSYEKL, per germline. This CDR3 contains 15 residues. V was cut by 1 base and J by 7 bases, with 11 bases left in between. The CDR3 nucleotides are TGCGCCAGCAGCCAAGTGGCAGCGATGAATTCACCCCTCCACTTT. Encoded protein: CASSQVAAMNSPLHF.

This chain connects TRBV4-3 to TRBJ2-1; TRBD2 agrees at 9 bases. Germline V lookup: CDR1 LGHNA, CDR2 YSLEER. The CDR3 contains 15 residues. J gave up 3 bases and V 0 bases, and 0 bases lay outside the gene matches. The CDR3 bases are TGCGCCAGCAGCCAAGAGCGGGGGGGCTACAATGAGCAGTTCTTC. Its protein product is CASSQERGGYNEQFF.

V is TRBV19 and J is TRBJ1-5; D perhaps matches TRBD1 (6 bases). Germline V gene data show CDR1 as LNHDA and CDR2 as SQIVND (reference sequence). Trimming pared 7 bases from V and 5 bases from J, leaving 18 bases between. This CDR3 has 15 amino acids. Here the CDR3 reads CASTYGRGGDQPQHF. CDR3 nucleotide sequence: TGTGCCAGTACCTATGGGAGGGGGGGTGATCAGCCCCAGCATTTT. Complete variable domain (other parts from reference TRBV19 and TRBJ1-5): DGGITQSPKYLFRKEGQNVTLSCEQNLNHDAMYWYRQDPGQGLRLIYYSQIVNDFQKGDIAEGYSVSREKKESFPLTVTSAQKNPTAFYLCASTYGRGGDQPQHFGDGTRLSIL.

The count of this clone is one. The gene calls are TRBV4-1 and TRBJ2-3, with 8 bases identical to TRBD2. Germline assignment: CDR1 MGHRA and CDR2 YSYEKL. The CDR3 has 16 residues. V was pared by 3 bases and J by 6 bases, with 11 bases of the junction left unmatched. The CDR3 nucleotides are TGCGCCAGCAGCCACACGGGACTAGTTCTTTCTGATACGCAGTATTTT. Amino acid sequence: CASSHTGLVLSDTQYF.

This clone came up once. The rearrangement joins TRBV6-5 to TRBJ1-1; D gene unclear. CDR3 size: 13 residues. CDR1 and CDR2 (germline): MNHEY, SVGAGI. The V gene lost 8 bases and the J gene lost 3 bases, with 13 bases spanning the gap. The CDR3 sequence is CASAAWFDTEAFF. For the CDR3, the DNA is TGTGCCAGCGCGGCGTGGTTCGACACTGAAGCTTTCTTT.

The V and J genes are TRBV5-4 and TRBJ2-2, with D tentatively TRBD2 (5 bases). The CDR3 length is 14 residues. Germline CDR1 and CDR2: SGHNT and YYREEE (reference sequence). Between the trimmed V and J ends, which lost 4 bases and 6 bases, there was a span of 13 bases. In nucleotides, the CDR3 is TGTGCCAGCAGCCCCGGAGGAATCCCCGGGGAGCTGTTTTTT. Protein product: CASSPGGIPGELFF.

This chain uses TRBV7-2 with TRBJ2-5; D gene ambiguous. In germline, CDR1 is SGHTA, CDR2 FQGNSA. There are 11 residues in the CDR3. V was trimmed by 5 bases and J by 5 bases, leaving 6 bases between them. In DNA, the CDR3 is TGTGCCAGCAGCACCGGGGAGACCCAGTACTTC. Its protein product is CASSTGETQYF.

The chain employs TRBV9 and TRBJ2-2; 9 bases fit TRBD2. The CDR3 loop spans 16 amino acids. Germline loops: CDR1 SGDLS, CDR2 YYNGEE. Unmatched junction bases numbered 6, after V lost 3 bases and J lost 3 bases. The CDR3 coding sequence is TGTGCCAGCAGCGCCGGGACTAGCAGCTACACCGGGGAGCTGTTTTTT. This gives the protein CASSAGTSSYTGELFF. Variable domain in full (rest from reference TRBV9 and TRBJ2-2): DSGVTQTPKHLITATGQRVTLRCSPRSGDLSVYWYQQSLDQGLQFLIQYYNGEERAKGNILERFSAQQFPDLHSELNLSSLELGDSALYFCASSAGTSSYTGELFFGEGSRLTVL.

The chain combines TRBV2 with TRBJ1-2; 10 positions match TRBD1. The length of the CDR3 is 18 residues. Germline assignment: CDR1 SNHLY and CDR2 FYNNEI. After removal of 5 bases from V and 3 bases from J, the junction contained 15 bases not matched to a gene. The CDR3 here is CASSINRDRGVSDYGYTF. As DNA, the CDR3 is TGTGCCAGCAGTATTAACCGGGACAGGGGAGTTTCGGACTATGGCTACACCTTC.

V usage is TRBV5-1 and J usage is TRBJ2-2; 10 nucleotides agree with TRBD1. In germline, CDR1 is SGHRS, CDR2 YFSETQ. The CDR3 is 15 amino acids. V was clipped by 0 bases and J by 5 bases; unmatched bases: 1. The CDR3 loop is CASSLGGQGTGELFF. The CDR3 DNA reads TGCGCCAGCAGCTTGGGGGGACAGGGGACCGGGGAGCTGTTTTTT.